This T cell receptor beta chain emerged from a study of neurological immune-mediated disorders. General study points: Phylogenetic analysis grouped 18 of 34 multiple sclerosis patients' repertoires together, suggesting a possible repertoire signature.

This clonotype was recorded at least ten times. The antigen is unknown. Where libraries were unsorted, they were derived from 2 million PBMCs stored at -80 degrees C. TCRdb called the 5' RACE reads again in MiXCR, with one record for every CDR3 protein. The sample lists around 65,000 distinct CDR3 sequences, roughly 5% seen once, with 5.6% in the top ten. J was trimmed by 1 base and V by 6 bases; bases with no gene match: 3. This CDR3 is built from 15 residues. Germline V lookup: CDR1 LGHDT, CDR2 YNNKEL (reference sequence). V gene TRBV3-1 combines with J gene TRBJ2-1; 10 nucleotides agree with TRBD2. Sequencing used PBMCs. This TCR was recovered from a human donor with multiple sclerosis. The donor label of this sample is uncertain. CDR3: CASSPLAGSYNEQFF. CDR3 DNA sequence: TGTGCCAGCAGTCCACTAGCGGGATCCTACAATGAGCAGTTCTTC.